This record looks at one T cell receptor beta chain sequence and its context. What it recognizes is unknown. The source of the sample is a study of OX40 agonist ivuxolimab in advanced cancers. About the research overall: Dose-escalation patients suffered from hepatocellular carcinoma, melanoma, renal cell or head and neck cancer. Antecedent anti-PD-1, anti-PD-L1 or anti-CTLA-4 therapy was permissible, with about 40% having received some. Whole-study findings and limits: On average, CD8+ T cells had more expanded clones than CD4+.

Produced via immunoSEQ multiplex PCR; TCRdb's table is partial and in-frame only. The table records tens of thousands of clones, 85% to 90% of them present only once. This specimen was CD4+ or CD8+ T cells sorted from blood, taken in a trial of the OX40 agonist ivuxolimab. This clonotype was obtained from an adult with an advanced solid tumor such as melanoma, head and neck, liver or kidney cancer.

CDR3 amino acids: CASSFRDHKDEQYF. CDR3 sequence (DNA): TGTGCCAGCAGCTTCCGGGACCACAAAGACGAGCAGTACTTC. The gene calls are TRBV7-8 and TRBJ2-7; D could derive from TRBD1 or TRBD2 (5 bases each). The ends were cut back, 3 bases at V and 5 bases at J, with 14 bases in the middle. The CDR3 loop spans 14 amino acids. Germline V gives CDR1 SGHVS, CDR2 FQNEAQ. The full variable domain, in which reference TRBV7-8 and TRBJ2-7 provide the parts outside the CDR3, is GAGVSQSPRYKVAKRGQDVALRCDPISGHVSLFWYQQALGQGPEFLTYFQNEAQLDKSGLPSDRFFAERPEGSVSTLKIQRTQQEDSAVYLCASSFRDHKDEQYFGPGTRLTVT.